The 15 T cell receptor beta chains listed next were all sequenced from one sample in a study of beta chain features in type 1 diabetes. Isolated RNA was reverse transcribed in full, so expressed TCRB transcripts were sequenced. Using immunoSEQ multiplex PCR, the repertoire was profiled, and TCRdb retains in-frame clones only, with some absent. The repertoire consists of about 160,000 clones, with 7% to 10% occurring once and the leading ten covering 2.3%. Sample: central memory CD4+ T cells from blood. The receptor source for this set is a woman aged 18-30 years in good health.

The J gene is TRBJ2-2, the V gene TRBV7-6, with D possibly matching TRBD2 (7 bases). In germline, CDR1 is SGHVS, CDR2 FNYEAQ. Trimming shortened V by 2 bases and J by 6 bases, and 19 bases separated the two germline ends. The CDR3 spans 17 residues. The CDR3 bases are TGTGCCAGCAGCTTAACCCGCGGGGGCGCAGGGGCCGGGGAGCTGTTTTTT. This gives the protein CASSLTRGGAGAGELFF.

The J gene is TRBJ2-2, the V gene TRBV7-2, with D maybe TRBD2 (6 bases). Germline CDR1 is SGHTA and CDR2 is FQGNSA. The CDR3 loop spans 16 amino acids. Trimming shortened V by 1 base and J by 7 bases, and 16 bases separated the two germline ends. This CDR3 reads CASSLVVASEGGELFF. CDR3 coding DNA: TGTGCCAGCAGCTTAGTTGTAGCTAGCGAGGGCGGGGAGCTGTTTTTT.

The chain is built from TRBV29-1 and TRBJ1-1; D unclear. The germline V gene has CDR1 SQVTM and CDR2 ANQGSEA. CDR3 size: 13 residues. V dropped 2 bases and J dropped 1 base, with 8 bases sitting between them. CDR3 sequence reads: CSVEPNKNTEAFF. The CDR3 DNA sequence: TGCAGCGTTGAACCCAACAAGAACACTGAAGCTTTCTTT.

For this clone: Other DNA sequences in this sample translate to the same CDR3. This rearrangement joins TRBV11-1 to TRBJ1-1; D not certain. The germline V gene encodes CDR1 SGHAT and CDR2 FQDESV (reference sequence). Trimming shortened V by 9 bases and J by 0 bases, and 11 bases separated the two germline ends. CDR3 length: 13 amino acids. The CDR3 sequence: CASSRQLNTEAFF. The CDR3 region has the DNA TGTGCCAGTTCCAGACAACTGAACACTGAAGCTTTCTTT.

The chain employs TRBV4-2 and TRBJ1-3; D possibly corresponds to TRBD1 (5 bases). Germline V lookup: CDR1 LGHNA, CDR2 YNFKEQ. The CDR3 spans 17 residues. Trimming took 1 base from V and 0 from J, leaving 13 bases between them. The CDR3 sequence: CASSQVRGEISGNTIYF. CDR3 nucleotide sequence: TGTGCCAGCAGCCAAGTAAGGGGCGAGATCTCTGGAAACACCATATATTTT.

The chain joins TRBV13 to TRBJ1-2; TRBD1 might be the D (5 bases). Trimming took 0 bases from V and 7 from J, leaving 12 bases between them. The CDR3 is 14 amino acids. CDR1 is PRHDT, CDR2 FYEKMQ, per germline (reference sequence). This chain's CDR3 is CASSLGQGLGGYTF. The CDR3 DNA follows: TGTGCCAGCAGCTTAGGGCAGGGTTTGGGTGGCTACACCTTC.

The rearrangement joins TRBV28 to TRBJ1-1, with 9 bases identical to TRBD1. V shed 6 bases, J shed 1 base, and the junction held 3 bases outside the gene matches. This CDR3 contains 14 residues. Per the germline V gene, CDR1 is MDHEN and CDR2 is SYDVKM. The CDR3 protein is CASSPGQGNTEAFF. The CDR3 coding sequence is TGTGCCAGCAGCCCGGGACAGGGGAACACTGAAGCTTTCTTT.

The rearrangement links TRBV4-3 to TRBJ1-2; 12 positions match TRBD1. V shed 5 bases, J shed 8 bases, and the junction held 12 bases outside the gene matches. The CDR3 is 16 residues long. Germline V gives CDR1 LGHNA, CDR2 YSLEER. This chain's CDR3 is CASSSNPGQGAQGYTF. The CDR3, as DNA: TGCGCCAGCAGCTCTAACCCGGGACAGGGGGCGCAAGGCTACACCTTC.

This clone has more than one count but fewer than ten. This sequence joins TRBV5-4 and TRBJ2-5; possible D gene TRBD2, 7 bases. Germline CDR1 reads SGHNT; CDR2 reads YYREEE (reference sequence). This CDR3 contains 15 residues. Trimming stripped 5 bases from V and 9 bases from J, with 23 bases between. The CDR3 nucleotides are TGTGCCAGCAGTCTAACGGGGGGCCCATCCGTGGCCCAGTACTTC. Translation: CASSLTGGPSVAQYF.

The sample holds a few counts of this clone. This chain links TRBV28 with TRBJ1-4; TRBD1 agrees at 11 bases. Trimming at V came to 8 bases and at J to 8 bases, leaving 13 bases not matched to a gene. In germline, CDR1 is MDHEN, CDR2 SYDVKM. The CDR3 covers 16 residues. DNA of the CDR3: TGTGCCAGCGGGAAGGACAGGGGGCATTTTGGGGAAAAACTGTTTTTT. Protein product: CASGKDRGHFGEKLFF.

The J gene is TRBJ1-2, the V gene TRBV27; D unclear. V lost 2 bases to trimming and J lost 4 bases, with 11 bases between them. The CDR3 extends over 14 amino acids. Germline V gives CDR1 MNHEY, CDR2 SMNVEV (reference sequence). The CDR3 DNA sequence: TGTGCCAGCAGTTTACTATCCCCTCCCTATGGCTACACCTTC. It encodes CASSLLSPPYGYTF.

CDR3 sequence (DNA): TGTGCCAGCAGTTACTCGAAGGGGCCCCAATGGACCCAGTACTTC. It codes for CASSYSKGPQWTQYF. This chain uses TRBV6-5 with TRBJ2-5; D perhaps matches TRBD1 (5 bases). V lost 0 bases and J 7 bases, leaving 15 bases between the germline ends. Per germline, CDR1 MNHEY and CDR2 SVGAGI. This CDR3 is 15 amino acids long.

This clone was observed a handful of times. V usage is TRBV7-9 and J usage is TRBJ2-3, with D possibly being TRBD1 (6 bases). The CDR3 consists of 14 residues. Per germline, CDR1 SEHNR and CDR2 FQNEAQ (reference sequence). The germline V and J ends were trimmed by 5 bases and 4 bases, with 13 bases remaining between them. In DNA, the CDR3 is TGTGCCAGCAGCCGGACAGAGGGGCCAGATACGCAGTATTTT. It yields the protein CASSRTEGPDTQYF.

The CDR3: CASSPPTDTEAFF. The CDR3 DNA follows: TGTGCCAGCTCACCACCGACTGACACTGAAGCTTTCTTT. The chain uses TRBV18 and TRBJ1-1; no clear D. This CDR3 has 13 amino acids. The V end lost 0 bases, the J end lost 3 bases, and 5 bases lay between the germline ends. Germline CDR1 and CDR2: KGHSH and LQKENI.

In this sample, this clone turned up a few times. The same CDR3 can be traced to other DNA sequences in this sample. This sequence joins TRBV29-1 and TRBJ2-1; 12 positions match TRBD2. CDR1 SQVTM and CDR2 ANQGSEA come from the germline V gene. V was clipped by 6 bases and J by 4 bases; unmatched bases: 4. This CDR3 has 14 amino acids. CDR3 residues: CSVVTSGGYNEQFF. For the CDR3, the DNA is TGCAGCGTAGTTACTAGCGGGGGGTACAATGAGCAGTTCTTC.